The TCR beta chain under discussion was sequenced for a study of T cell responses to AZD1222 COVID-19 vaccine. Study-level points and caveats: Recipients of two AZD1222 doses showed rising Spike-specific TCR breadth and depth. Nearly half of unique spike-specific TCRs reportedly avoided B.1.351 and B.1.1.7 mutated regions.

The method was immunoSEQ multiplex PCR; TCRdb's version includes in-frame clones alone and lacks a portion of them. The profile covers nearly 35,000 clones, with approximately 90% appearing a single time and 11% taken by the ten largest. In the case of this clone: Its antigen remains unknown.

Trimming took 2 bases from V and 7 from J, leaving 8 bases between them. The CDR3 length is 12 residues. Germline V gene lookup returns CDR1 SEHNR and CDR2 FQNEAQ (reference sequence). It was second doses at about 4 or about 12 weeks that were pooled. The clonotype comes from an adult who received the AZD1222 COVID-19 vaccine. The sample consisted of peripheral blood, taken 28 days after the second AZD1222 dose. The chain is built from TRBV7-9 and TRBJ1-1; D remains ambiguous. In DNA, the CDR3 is TGTGCCAGCAGCTTAAGGGCCAGTGAAGCTTTCTTT. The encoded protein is CASSLRASEAFF.